One and the same sample provided the 17 T cell receptor beta chains below, sequenced in a study of PD-L1 blockade in urothelial cancer. TCRdb keeps only in-frame clones here, not all; method: immunoSEQ multiplex PCR. The repertoire holds 95,000 to 130,000 clones, with roughly 89% as singletons. Time point given: peripheral blood 6 weeks after treatment start. This sample comprised PBMCs, obtained around atezolizumab (anti-PD-L1) treatment. The receptor set was obtained from a man in his sixties with urothelial cancer.

V is TRBV6-1 and J is TRBJ1-1; 7 nucleotides align to TRBD1. The CDR3 is 15 amino acids. After removal of 2 bases from V and 2 bases from J, the junction contained 5 bases not matched to a gene. Germline V gene lookup returns CDR1 MNHNS and CDR2 SASEGT. The CDR3 loop reads CASSEQGGINTEAFF. DNA for the CDR3: TGTGCCAGCAGTGAACAGGGGGGAATAAACACTGAAGCTTTCTTT.

V and J are TRBV5-4 and TRBJ2-5, with TRBD1 matching 10 bases. The CDR3 has 13 residues. The germline gives CDR1 SGHNT, CDR2 YYREEE (reference sequence). Trimming at V came to 4 bases and at J to 13 bases, leaving 10 bases not matched to a gene. This chain's CDR3 is CASSPGQGNPGYF. The DNA of the CDR3 is TGTGCCAGCAGCCCGGGACAGGGGAACCCCGGGTACTTC.

The V gene is TRBV6-1, the J gene TRBJ2-7; 7 bases are shared with TRBD1. The CDR3 is made up of 14 amino acids. Germline V CDR1 and CDR2: MNHNS, SASEGT. V was clipped by 8 bases and J by 3 bases; unmatched bases: 10. CDR3 in DNA: TGTGCCAGCGACAACCGGGACAGTCGCTACGAGCAGTACTTC. The encoded protein is CASDNRDSRYEQYF.

This chain joins TRBV5-1 and TRBJ1-3; no clear D gene. V was trimmed by 3 bases and J by 0 bases, leaving 10 bases between them. The CDR3 contains 15 residues. Germline-derived CDR1 and CDR2 are SGHRS and YFSETQ. CDR3 DNA sequence: TGCGCCAGCAGCTCCGGGTCGAGCTCTGGAAACACCATATATTTT. It is translated as CASSSGSSSGNTIYF.

The chain joins TRBV6-1 to TRBJ2-7; a possible D gene is TRBD2 (7 bases). V lost 3 bases to trimming and J lost 7 bases, with 13 bases between them. This CDR3 has 13 amino acids. Per the germline V gene, CDR1 is MNHNS and CDR2 is SASEGT. The CDR3 nucleotides are TGTGCCAGCAGTGACCTACAGGGAGGGGAGCAGTACTTC. Its translation is CASSDLQGGEQYF.

The J gene is TRBJ1-1, the V gene TRBV6-6, with no clear D. Germline values: CDR1 MNHNY, CDR2 SVGAGI (reference sequence). This CDR3 is 14 amino acids long. Trimming took off 0 bases at V and 4 bases at J, with 9 bases between the two ends. Here the CDR3 reads CASSYSFSGTEAFF. In DNA form, the CDR3 reads TGTGCCAGCAGTTACTCCTTTAGTGGCACTGAAGCTTTCTTT.

The chain employs TRBV5-4 and TRBJ2-7; TRBD1 matches 9 bases. The junction had 5 bases not matched to a gene; V was cut back by 1 base and J by 6 bases. Looked up from germline, CDR1 is SGHNT and CDR2 is YYREEE (reference sequence). This CDR3 region has 14 residues. CDR3 nucleotides: TGTGCCAGCAGCTTGACCGGACAGGGGTTCGAGCAGTACTTC. It specifies CASSLTGQGFEQYF.

CDR3 nucleotide sequence: TGTGCCAGCGGGCTCCGGGAGGACACTGAAGCTTTCTTT. As protein: CASGLREDTEAFF. The rearrangement joins TRBV6-5 to TRBJ1-1; no reliable D call. This CDR3 is built from 13 residues. Trimming shortened V by 8 bases and J by 3 bases, and 13 bases separated the two germline ends. CDR1 and CDR2 (germline): MNHEY, SVGAGI.

The V gene is TRBV18, the J gene TRBJ2-7, with 7 bases identical to TRBD1. J was trimmed by 5 bases and V by 6 bases; bases with no gene match: 7. CDR3 length: 13 amino acids. Germline V gene lookup returns CDR1 KGHSH and CDR2 LQKENI. The CDR3 protein is CASSPTGIDEQYF. The CDR3 DNA reads as TGTGCCAGCTCCCCGACAGGGATCGACGAGCAGTACTTC.

DNA of the CDR3: TGTGCCAGCAGTTACGGCCAGGGGTTAGACGAGCAGTACTTC. This gives the protein CASSYGQGLDEQYF. J is TRBJ2-7 and V is TRBV6-5, with D perhaps TRBD1 (6 bases). The ends were cut back, 2 bases at V and 5 bases at J, with 13 bases in the middle. Germline V gives CDR1 MNHEY, CDR2 SVGAGI. The CDR3 is 14 residues long.

The chain is built from TRBV6-5 and TRBJ2-7; maybe TRBD1 (6 bases). The CDR3 loop spans 14 amino acids. Trimming left V 5 bases short and J 2 bases short, with 13 bases between. Germline lookup yields CDR1 MNHEY and CDR2 SVGAGI. The chain's CDR3 is CASSADRTAYEQYF. The CDR3, as DNA: TGTGCCAGCAGTGCCGACAGGACTGCCTACGAGCAGTACTTC.

V and J are TRBV10-3 and TRBJ2-1; a weak D match, TRBD2 (6 bases). The length of the CDR3 is 14 residues. Trimming stripped 10 bases from V and 7 bases from J, with 20 bases between. Germline V gene data show CDR1 as ENHRY and CDR2 as SYGVKD. This CDR3 is CATSRAGRHNEQFF. The CDR3 DNA follows: TGTGCCACCTCTAGGGCGGGGAGGCATAATGAGCAGTTCTTC.

The rearrangement links TRBV2 to TRBJ2-6; D is uncertain. CDR3 length: 14 amino acids. Germline lookup yields CDR1 SNHLY and CDR2 FYNNEI. The V end lost 8 bases, the J end lost 1 base, and 9 bases lay between the germline ends. For the CDR3, the DNA is TGTGCCAGCCGCGCCAAGTCTGGGGCCAACGTCCTGACTTTC. Translating gives CASRAKSGANVLTF. Full variable domain (outside the CDR3, taken from reference TRBV2 and TRBJ2-6): EPEVTQTPSHQVTQMGQEVILRCVPISNHLYFYWYRQILGQKVEFLVSFYNNEISEKSEIFDDQFSVERPDGSNFTLKIRSTKLEDSAMYFCASRAKSGANVLTFGAGSRLTVL.

The J gene is TRBJ1-5, the V gene TRBV27, with 8 bases matching TRBD1. The CDR3 length is 20 residues. Germline CDR1 reads MNHEY; CDR2 reads SMNVEV (reference sequence). V dropped 6 bases and J dropped 1; count of bases not matched to a gene: 20. The CDR3 sequence: CASSLFWQGAGVGSNQPQHF. In DNA form, the CDR3 reads TGTGCCAGCAGCCTATTTTGGCAGGGGGCGGGTGTTGGGAGCAATCAGCCCCAGCATTTT.

The chain carries TRBV2 and TRBJ1-5, with D uncertain. The CDR3 totals 16 residues. In germline, CDR1 is SNHLY, CDR2 FYNNEI. V was pared by 1 base and J by 1 base, with 11 bases between. CDR3 coding DNA: TGTGCCAGCAGTGAAGGTGGTCGTCGGAGCAATCAGCCCCAGCATTTT. It is translated as CASSEGGRRSNQPQHF.

CDR3: CASSQVLDRRSEAFF. The DNA of the CDR3 is TGCGCCAGCAGCCAAGTGTTGGACAGAAGGTCTGAAGCTTTCTTT. This chain connects TRBV4-3 to TRBJ1-1; tentatively, D is TRBD1 (6 bases). The germline CDR1 and CDR2 sequences are LGHNA and YSLEER. V lost 1 base and J 6 bases, leaving 15 bases between the germline ends. The CDR3 contains 15 residues.

J is TRBJ1-5 and V is TRBV2, with no clear D. V was trimmed by 0 bases and J by 6 bases, leaving 9 bases between them. CDR1 and CDR2 from the germline V gene are SNHLY and FYNNEI. CDR3 length equals 14 residues. CDR3 DNA: TGTGCCAGCAGTGAAGCGCTTCGGGTTCAGCCCCAGCATTTT. Its protein product is CASSEALRVQPQHF.